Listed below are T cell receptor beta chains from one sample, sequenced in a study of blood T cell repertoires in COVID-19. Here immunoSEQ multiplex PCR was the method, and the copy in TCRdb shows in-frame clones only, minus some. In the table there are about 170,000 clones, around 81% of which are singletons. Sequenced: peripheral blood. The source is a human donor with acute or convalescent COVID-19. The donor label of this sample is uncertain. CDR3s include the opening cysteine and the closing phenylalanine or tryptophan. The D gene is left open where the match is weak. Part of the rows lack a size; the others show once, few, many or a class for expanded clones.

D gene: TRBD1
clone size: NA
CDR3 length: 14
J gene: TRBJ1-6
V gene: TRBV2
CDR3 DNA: TGTGCCAGCAGTGCGACAGGGACAAAGACACCCCTCCACTTT
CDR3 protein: CASSATGTKTPLHF

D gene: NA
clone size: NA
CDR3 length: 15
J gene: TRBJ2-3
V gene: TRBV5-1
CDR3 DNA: TGCGCCAGCAGCTTGGAGGGGAAAAGCACAGATACGCAGTATTTT
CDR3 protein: CASSLEGKSTDTQYF

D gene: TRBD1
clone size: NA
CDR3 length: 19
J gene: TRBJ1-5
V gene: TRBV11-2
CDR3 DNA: TGTGCCAGCAGCCTCAACCCACAGGGGGCCTTGTATAGCAATCAGCCCCAGCATTTT
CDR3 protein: CASSLNPQGALYSNQPQHF

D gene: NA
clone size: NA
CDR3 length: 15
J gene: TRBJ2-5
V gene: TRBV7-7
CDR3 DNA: TGTGCTAGCAGCTTTGGAGGGCCAGCCACAGAGACCCAGTACTTC
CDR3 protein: CASSFGGPATETQYF

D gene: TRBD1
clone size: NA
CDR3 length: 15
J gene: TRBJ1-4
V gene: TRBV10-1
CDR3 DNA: TGCGCCAGCAGTGCGTACAGGGGATCTAATGAAAAACTGTTTTTT
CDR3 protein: CASSAYRGSNEKLFF

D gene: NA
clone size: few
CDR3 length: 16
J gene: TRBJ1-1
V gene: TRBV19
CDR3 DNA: TGTGCCAGTAGTAATGCAGGCGCGTTAATGAACACTGAAGCTTTCTTT
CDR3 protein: CASSNAGALMNTEAFF

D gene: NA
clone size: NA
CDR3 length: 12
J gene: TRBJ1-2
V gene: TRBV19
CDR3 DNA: TGTGCCGCGGGGGATCGACCGTATGGCTACACCTTC
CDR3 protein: CAAGDRPYGYTF

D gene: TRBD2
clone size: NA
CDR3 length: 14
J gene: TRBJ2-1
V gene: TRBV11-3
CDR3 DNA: TGTGCCAGCAGCTTGACTAGCGGGAACCTTATGCAGTTCTTC
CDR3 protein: CASSLTSGNLMQFF

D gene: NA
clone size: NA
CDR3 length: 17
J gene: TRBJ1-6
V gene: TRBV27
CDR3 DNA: TGTGCCAGCAGTTTGTCAGCCCGGGGCTCCTATAATTCACCCCTCCACTTT
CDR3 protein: CASSLSARGSYNSPLHF

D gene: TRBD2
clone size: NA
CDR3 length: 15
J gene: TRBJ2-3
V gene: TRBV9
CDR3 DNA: TGTGCCAGCAGTAGTACTAGCGGGAGGGCAGATACGCAGTATTTT
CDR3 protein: CASSSTSGRADTQYF

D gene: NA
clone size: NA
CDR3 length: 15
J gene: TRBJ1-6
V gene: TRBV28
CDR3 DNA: TGTGCCAGCACCACCTCGTCAGGGGTTAATTCACCCCTCCACTTT
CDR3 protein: CASTTSSGVNSPLHF

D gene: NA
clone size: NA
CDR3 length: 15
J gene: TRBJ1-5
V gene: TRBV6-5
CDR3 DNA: TGTGCCAGCAGGACAGGTTTGGAAAGCAATCAGCCCCAGCATTTT
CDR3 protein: CASRTGLESNQPQHF

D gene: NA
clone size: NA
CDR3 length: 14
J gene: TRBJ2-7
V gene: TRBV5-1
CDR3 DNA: TGCGCCAGCTCCTATATGACGGGCTCCTACGAGCAGTACTTC
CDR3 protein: CASSYMTGSYEQYF

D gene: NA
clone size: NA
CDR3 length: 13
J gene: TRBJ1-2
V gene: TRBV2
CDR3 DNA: TGTGCCAGCAGTGAAGAGGGGATAGGTGGCTACACCTTC
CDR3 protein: CASSEEGIGGYTF

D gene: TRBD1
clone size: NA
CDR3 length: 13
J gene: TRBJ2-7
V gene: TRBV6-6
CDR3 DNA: TGTGCCAGCAGGTACAGGGGGCAGGGGGAGCAGTACTTC
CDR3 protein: CASRYRGQGEQYF

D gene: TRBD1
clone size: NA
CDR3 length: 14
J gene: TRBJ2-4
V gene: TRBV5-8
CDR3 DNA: TGTGCCAGCAGCTCCCCGGACAGGGGAAACATTCAGTACTTC
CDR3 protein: CASSSPDRGNIQYF

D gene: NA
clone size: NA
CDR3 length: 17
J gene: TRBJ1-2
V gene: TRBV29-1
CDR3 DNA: TGCAGCGTTGAAGATCAATGGGGTGGGGAGGGGGAATATGGCTACACCTTC
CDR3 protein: CSVEDQWGGEGEYGYTF

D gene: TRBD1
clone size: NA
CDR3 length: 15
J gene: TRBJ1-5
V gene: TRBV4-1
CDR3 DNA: TGCGCCAGCAGCCAAGGACAGGGTCCCAATCAGCCCCAGCATTTT
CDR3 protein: CASSQGQGPNQPQHF

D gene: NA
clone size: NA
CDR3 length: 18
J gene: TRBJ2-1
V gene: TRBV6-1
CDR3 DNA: TGTGCCAGCAGTGACAGGGCCCCCTCATATAGCTCCTACAATGAGCAGTTCTTC
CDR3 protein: CASSDRAPSYSSYNEQFF

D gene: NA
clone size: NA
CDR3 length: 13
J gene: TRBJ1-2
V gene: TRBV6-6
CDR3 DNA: TGTGCCAGCTTTGAGAGGGCTAACTATGGCTACACCTTC
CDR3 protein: CASFERANYGYTF

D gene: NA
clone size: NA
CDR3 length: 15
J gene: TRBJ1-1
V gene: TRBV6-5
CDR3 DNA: TGTGCCAGCAGTTACTCGTACAGGGAGAACACTGAAGCTTTCTTT
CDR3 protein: CASSYSYRENTEAFF

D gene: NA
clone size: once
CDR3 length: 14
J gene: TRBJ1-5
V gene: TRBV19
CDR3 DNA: TGTGCCAGTAGTCTCTTCGGGAGCAATCAGCCCCAGCATTTT
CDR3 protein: CASSLFGSNQPQHF

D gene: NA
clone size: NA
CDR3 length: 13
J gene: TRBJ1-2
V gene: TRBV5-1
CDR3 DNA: TGCGCCAGCAGTTCGGACGGGGTCGGTGGCTACACCTTC
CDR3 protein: CASSSDGVGGYTF

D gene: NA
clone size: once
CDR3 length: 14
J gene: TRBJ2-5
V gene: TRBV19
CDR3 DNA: TGTGCCAGTAGTAACGGACAGCTTCGGGAGACCCAGTACTTC
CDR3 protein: CASSNGQLRETQYF

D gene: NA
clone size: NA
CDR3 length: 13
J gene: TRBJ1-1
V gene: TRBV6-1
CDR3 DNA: TGTGCCAGCAGTGAATCAGGGTACACTGAAGCTTTCTTT
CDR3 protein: CASSESGYTEAFF

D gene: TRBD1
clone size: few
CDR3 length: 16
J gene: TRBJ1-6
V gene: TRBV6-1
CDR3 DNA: TGTGCCAGCAGTGAAGCGCGTCAGGGGGCGAGTTCACCCCTCCACTTT
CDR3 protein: CASSEARQGASSPLHF

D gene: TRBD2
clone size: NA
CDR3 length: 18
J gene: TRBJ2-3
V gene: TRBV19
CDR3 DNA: TGTGCCAGTAGTATCGAAAAGCGGGAGAATTATTTTGGGGATACGCAGTATTTT
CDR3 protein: CASSIEKRENYFGDTQYF